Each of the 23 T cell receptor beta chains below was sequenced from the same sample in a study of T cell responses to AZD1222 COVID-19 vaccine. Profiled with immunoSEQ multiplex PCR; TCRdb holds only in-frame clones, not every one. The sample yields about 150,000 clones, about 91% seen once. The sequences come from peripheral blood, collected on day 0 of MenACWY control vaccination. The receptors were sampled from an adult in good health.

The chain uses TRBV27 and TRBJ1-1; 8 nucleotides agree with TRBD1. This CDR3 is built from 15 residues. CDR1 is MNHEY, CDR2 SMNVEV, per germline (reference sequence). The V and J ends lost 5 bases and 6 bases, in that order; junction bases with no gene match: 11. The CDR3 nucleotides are TGTGCCAGCAGTGCCGGGGACAGGTTTACCGCTGAAGCTTTCTTT. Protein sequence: CASSAGDRFTAEAFF.

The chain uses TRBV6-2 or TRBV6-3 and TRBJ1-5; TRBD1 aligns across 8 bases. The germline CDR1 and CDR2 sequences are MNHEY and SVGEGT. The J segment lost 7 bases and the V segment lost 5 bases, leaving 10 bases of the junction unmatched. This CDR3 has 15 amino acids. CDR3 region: CASSLGQGGRQPQHF. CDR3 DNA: TGTGCCAGCAGTCTCGGACAGGGAGGTCGGCAGCCCCAGCATTTT.

Here the CDR3 reads CASSLGTLEGDTQYF. CDR3 DNA: TGTGCCAGCTCACTGGGGACCCTAGAGGGGGATACGCAGTATTTT. The chain combines TRBV18 with TRBJ2-3; the D call may be TRBD1 or TRBD2 (5 bases each). CDR3 length: 15 residues. Germline assignment: CDR1 KGHSH and CDR2 LQKENI. Trimming took 4 bases from V and 6 from J, leaving 17 bases between them.

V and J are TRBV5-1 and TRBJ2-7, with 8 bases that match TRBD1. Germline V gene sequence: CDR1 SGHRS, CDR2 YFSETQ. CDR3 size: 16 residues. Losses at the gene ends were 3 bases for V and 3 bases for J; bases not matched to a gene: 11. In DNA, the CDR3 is TGCGCCAGCAGCTCGGGGCCGGGACAGGCGGGCTACGAGCAGTACTTC. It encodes CASSSGPGQAGYEQYF.

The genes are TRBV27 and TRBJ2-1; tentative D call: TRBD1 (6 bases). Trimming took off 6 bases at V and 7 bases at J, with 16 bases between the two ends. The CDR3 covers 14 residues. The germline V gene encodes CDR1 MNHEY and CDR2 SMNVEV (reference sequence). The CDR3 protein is CASSKSGQFNEQFF. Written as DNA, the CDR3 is TGTGCCAGCAGCAAGTCGGGACAATTTAATGAGCAGTTCTTC.

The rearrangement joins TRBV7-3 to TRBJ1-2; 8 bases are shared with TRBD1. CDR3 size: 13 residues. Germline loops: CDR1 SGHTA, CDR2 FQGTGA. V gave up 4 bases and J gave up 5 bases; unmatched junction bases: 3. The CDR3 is CASSSDRVYGYTF. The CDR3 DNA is TGTGCCAGCAGCTCGGACAGGGTGTATGGCTACACCTTC.

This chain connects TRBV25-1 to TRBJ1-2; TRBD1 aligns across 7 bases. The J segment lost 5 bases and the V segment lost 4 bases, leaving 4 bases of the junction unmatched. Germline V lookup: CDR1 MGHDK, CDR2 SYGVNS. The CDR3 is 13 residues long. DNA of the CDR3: TGTGCCAGCAGTGGGGACAGTTTTTATGGCTACACCTTC. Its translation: CASSGDSFYGYTF.

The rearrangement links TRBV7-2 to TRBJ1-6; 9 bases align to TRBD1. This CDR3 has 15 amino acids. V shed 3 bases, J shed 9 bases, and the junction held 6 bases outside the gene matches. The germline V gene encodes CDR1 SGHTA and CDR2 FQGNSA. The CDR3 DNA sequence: TGTGCCAGCAGCTTGACAGGGGGTCTTGGTTCACCCCTCCACTTT. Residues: CASSLTGGLGSPLHF.

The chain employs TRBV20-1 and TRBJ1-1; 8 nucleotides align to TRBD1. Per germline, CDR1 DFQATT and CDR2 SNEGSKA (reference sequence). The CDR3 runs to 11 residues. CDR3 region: CRPDRVSEAFF. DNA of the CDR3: TGCAGGCCGGACAGGGTCTCTGAAGCTTTCTTT.

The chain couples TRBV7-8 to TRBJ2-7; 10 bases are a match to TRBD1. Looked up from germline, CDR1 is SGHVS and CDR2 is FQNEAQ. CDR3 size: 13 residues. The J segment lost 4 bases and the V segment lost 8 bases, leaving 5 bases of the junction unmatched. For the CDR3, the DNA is TGTGCCAGCGGTAGGGACAGGGGTTACGAGCAGTACTTC. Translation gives CASGRDRGYEQYF.

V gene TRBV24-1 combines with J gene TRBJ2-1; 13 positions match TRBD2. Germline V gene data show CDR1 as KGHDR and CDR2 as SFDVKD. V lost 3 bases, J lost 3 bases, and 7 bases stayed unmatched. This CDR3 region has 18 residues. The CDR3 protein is CATSDQGLAGSSYNEQFF. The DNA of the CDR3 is TGTGCCACCAGTGATCAGGGACTAGCGGGATCCAGCTACAATGAGCAGTTCTTC.

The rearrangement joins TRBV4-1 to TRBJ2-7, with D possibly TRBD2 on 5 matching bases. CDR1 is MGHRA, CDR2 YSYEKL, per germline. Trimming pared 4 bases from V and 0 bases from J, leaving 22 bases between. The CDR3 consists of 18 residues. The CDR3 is CASSLGLLNGKVSYEQYF. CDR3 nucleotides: TGCGCCAGCAGCCTGGGCCTTCTAAACGGGAAAGTCTCCTACGAGCAGTACTTC.

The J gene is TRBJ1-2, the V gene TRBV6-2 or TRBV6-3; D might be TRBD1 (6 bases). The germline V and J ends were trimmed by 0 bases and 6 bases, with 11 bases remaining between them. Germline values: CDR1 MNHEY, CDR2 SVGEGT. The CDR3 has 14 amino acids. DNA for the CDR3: TGTGCCAGCAGTTACTCTACAGGGTATAATGGCTACACCTTC. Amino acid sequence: CASSYSTGYNGYTF.

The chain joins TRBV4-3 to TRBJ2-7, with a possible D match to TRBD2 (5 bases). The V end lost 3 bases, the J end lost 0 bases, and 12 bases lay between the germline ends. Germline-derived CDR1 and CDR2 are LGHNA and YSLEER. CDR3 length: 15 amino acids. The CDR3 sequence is CASSQIQGLSYEQYF. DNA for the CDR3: TGCGCCAGCAGCCAGATCCAAGGACTCTCCTACGAGCAGTACTTC.

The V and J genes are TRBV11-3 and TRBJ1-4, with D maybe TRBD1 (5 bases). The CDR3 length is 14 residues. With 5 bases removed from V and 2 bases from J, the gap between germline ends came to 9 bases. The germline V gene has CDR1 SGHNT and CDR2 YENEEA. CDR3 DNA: TGTGCCAGCAGCCCTGGGGGGACTAATGAAAAACTGTTTTTT. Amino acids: CASSPGGTNEKLFF.

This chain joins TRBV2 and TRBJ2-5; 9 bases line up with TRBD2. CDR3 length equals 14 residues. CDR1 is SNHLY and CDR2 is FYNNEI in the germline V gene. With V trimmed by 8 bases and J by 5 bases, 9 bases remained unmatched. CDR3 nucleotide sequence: TGTGCCAGCCAGGGCGGGAGGGCCTGGGAGACCCAGTACTTC. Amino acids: CASQGGRAWETQYF.

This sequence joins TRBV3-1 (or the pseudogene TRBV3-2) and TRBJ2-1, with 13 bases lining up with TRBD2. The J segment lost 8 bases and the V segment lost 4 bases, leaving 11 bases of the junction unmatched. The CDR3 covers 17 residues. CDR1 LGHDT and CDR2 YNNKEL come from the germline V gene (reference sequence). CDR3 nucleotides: TGTGCCAGCAGCCCCTTTTGGGGGACTAGCGGGATCTATGAGCAGTTCTTC. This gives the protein CASSPFWGTSGIYEQFF.

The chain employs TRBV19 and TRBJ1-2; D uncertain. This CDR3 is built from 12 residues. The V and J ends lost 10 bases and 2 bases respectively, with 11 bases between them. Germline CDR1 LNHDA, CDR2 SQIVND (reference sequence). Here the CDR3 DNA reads TGTGCCACAAGAACCGGGAACTATGGCTACACCTTC. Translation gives CATRTGNYGYTF.

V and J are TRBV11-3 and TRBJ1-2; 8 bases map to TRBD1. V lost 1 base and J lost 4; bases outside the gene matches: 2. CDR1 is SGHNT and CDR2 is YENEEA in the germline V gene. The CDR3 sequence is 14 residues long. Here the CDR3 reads CASSLGTGSYGYTF. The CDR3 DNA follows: TGTGCCAGCAGCTTAGGGACAGGGTCCTATGGCTACACCTTC.

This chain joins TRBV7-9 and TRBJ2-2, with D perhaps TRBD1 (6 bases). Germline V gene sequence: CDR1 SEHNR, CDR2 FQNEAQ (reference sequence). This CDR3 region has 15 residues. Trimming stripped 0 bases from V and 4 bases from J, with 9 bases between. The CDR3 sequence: CASSLAQGPTGELFF. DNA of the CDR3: TGTGCCAGCAGCTTAGCCCAGGGGCCCACCGGGGAGCTGTTTTTT.

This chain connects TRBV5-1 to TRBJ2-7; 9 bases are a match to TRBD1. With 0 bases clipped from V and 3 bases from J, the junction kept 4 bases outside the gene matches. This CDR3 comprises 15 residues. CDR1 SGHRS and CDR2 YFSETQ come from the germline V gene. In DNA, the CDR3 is TGCGCCAGCAGCTTGGCCCCGGACAGGGGCTACGAGCAGTACTTC. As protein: CASSLAPDRGYEQYF.

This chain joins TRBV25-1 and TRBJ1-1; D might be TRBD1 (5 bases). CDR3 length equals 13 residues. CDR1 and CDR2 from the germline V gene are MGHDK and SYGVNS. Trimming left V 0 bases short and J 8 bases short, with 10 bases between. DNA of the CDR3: TGTGCCAGCAGTGAATACGGCAGGGCAGAAGCTTTCTTT. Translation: CASSEYGRAEAFF.

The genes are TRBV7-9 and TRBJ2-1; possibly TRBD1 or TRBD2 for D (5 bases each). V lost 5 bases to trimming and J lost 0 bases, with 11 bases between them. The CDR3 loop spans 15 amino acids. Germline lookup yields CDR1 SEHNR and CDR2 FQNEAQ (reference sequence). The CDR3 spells CASSGGPSSYNEQFF. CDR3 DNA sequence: TGTGCCAGCAGCGGGGGACCAAGCTCCTACAATGAGCAGTTCTTC.